This T cell receptor beta chain stems from a study of T cells in Graves' hyperthyroidism and ophthalmopathy. General study findings and limits: Researchers found most expanded thyroid clonotypes above 0.001 in blood as well.

Patients showing uncontrolled infection, other autoimmune disease, pregnancy or lactation were ineligible. The V segment lost 6 bases and the J segment 5 bases; nucleotides outside the gene matches: 5. CDR1 and CDR2 (germline): MNHNS, SASEGT. The CDR3 covers 14 residues. Amplified regions were TCR beta CDR3 sequences from RNA transcripts. TCR CDR3 regions were first amplified by RT-PCR with HTBI primers. TCRdb reprocessed the multiplex PCR reads with MiXCR, giving one entry per CDR3 protein. This table holds approximately 210,000 distinct CDR3 sequences, roughly a sixth found once. This clonotype was seen at least ten times. Its cognate antigen is unknown.

The receptor comes from a man in his forties or fifties with Graves' hyperthyroidism. The chain has TRBV6-1 and TRBJ2-1, with 9 bases that match TRBD2. Sequencing used blood. The CDR3 reads CASSVAGEHNEQFF. Written as DNA, the CDR3 is TGTGCCAGCAGCGTAGCGGGAGAACACAATGAGCAGTTCTTC.